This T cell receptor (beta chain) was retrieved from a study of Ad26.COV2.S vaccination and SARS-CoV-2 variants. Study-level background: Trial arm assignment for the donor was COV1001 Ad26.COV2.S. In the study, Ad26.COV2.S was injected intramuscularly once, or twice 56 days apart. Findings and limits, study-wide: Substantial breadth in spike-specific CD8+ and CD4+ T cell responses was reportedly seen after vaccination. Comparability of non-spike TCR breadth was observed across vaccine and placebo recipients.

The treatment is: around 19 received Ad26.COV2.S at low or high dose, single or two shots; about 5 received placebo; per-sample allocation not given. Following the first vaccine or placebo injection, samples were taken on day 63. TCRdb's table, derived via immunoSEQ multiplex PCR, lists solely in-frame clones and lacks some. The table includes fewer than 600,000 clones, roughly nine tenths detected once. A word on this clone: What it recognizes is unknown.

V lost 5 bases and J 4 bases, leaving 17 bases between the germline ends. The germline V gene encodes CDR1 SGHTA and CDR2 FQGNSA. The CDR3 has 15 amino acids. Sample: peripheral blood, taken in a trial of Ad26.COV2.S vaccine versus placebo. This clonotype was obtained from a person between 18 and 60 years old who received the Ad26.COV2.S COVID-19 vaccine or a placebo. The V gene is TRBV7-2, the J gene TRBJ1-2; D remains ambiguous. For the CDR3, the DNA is TGTGCCAGCAGCAGGTTCAGTGGGGTTCCCTATGGCTACACCTTC. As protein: CASSRFSGVPYGYTF.